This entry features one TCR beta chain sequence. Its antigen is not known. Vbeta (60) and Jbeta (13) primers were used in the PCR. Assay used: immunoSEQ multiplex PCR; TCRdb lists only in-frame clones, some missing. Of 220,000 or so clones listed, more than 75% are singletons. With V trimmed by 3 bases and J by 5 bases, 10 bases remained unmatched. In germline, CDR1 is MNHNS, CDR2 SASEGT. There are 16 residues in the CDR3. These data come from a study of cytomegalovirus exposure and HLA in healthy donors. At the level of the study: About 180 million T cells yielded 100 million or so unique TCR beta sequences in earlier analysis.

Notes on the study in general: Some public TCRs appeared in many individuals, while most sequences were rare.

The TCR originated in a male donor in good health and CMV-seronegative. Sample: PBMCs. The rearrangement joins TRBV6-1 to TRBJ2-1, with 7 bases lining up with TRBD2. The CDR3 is CASSDPTRTRNNEQFF. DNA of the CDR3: TGTGCCAGCAGTGACCCGACTAGGACTAGAAACAATGAGCAGTTCTTC.